This T cell receptor beta chain was sequenced during a study of shared clonotypes between healthy human individuals (dated by TCRdb to 2019 to 2021). In terms of the full investigation: A few men and two women, aged 18 to 49 years, made up the cohort. Per donor, three plates each were used for CD4 naive and CD4 memory, two for CD8 naive, and one for CD8 memory. Blood TCR repertoires of five healthy adults were deeply sequenced to estimate repertoire size and the extent of clonotype sharing between individuals. To increase sequencing depth and limit assay-specific biases, TCR repertoire library preparation and sequencing were carried out by different laboratories using diverse techniques. Each donor's leukapheresis produced roughly between about 0.9 and 9.5 billion PBMCs. The paper as a whole reports these results and caveats: Pairwise subsampling indicated that sequencing depth was expected to affect the degree of clonotype sharing among donors. Naive subsets generally had larger estimated clonotype richness than memory subsets did. Across several donors, about 5% of naive CD4, 3% to 3.5% of naive CD8, around 2.5% of memory CD4, and around 0.4% of memory CD8 clonotypes were shared. The small number of donors limited the genetic and exposure-history diversity represented. Compared with non-shared clonotypes, clonotypes shared by all four sorted-subset donors had higher generation probabilities. Incomplete sequencing was indicated by rarefaction of sorted-subset datasets, despite the large sequencing depth. Sampling was restricted to blood, and TCR repertoires in tissue are likely to differ from TCR repertoires in blood.

As to this clone: It has no known antigen specificity. Within one base of it there is no much larger clone, and no base qualities were kept.

The donors were healthy, HIV-negative adults who had no recently reported acute infections or vaccinations. Every donor was a Caucasian adult living in Nashville, Tennessee, USA. CD4+ T cells were enriched by magnetic negative selection; naive cells were then positively selected on CD45RA, and the negative fraction formed the memory subset. Blood was obtained by leukapheresis, after which PBMCs were separated by Ficoll-Histopaque density gradient centrifugation and cryopreserved in liquid nitrogen vapor phase. Analytical flow cytometry was used to check the purity and quantity of every magnetically sorted T cell population. Each sorted fraction had its genomic DNA isolated and then quantified by UV absorbance on a Nanodrop 2000c. TCR CDR3 regions were amplified from genomic DNA by multiplex PCR using the deep immunoSEQ assay. Genomic DNA extracted from each cell subset was distributed evenly over all wells of several immunoSEQ 96-well plates, and each plate served as one replicate. For sorted subsets, each replicate PCR was loaded with about 0.2 ug genomic DNA, equivalent to 25,000 to 30,000 T cell genomes. Purified libraries were quantified with a Qubit 3.0 fluorometer, sized on a Bioanalyzer 2100, and re-quantified with the KAPA Library Quantification kit. Every immunoSEQ 96-well plate was sequenced on a separate single-read 150-cycle Illumina NextSeq 550 flow cell. The paper's data handling went like this. Because the immunoSEQ output included only junctional sequences and no quality scores, the filtering could not be the same as the filtering used for full-length reads. To assign V/J genes and CDR3, sequences were annotated against IMGT germline references using PyIR, a Python wrapper for IgBLAST v1.9. Reads were removed for weak V/J assignments (E-value above 1e-6), missing CDR3, stop codons, out-of-frame junctions, or ambiguous translated residues. V3J clonotypes were defined as sequences sharing the same inferred V gene, J gene, and CDR3 amino acid sequence. Percentage overlap between repertoires was calculated by dividing the number of shared unique clonotypes by the size of the smaller repertoire. Richness of each repertoire was evaluated using RTK rarefaction, the Chao1 estimator, and Recon v2.1 estimates of unobserved clonotypes. Generation probabilities for all TCRbeta clonotypes obtained by the gDNA method from a few donors were computed using OLGA. TCRdb limited this immuneACCESS table to in-frame rearrangements with V and J called. A share of clones is missing; checked studies link under half to unresolved V genes, and the rest is unexplained. V and J calls and clone size are given by that table; D and trimming were obtained from the DNA. This sample comprises fewer than 3 million clones, roughly 90% of them detected only once. The ten top clones hold 0.37% of the sample.

Sequenced input: naive CD4+ T cells from PBMCs. The cell subset or site label on this specimen signifies: CD45RA+ positively selected. This clonotype was sampled from a man aged 18-30 years in good health. Some clones in this sample may be carry-over from other donors' samples.

The CDR3 protein: CASSYQTAKNIQYF. At the DNA level, the sequence is TGTGCCAGCAGTTATCAAACAGCCAAAAACATTCAGTACTTC. In this chain, TRBV6-6 is recombined with TRBJ2-4; confidence is insufficient to name the D gene. The CDR3 has 14 amino acids, counting the end cysteine and phenylalanine. The read is trimmed to its CDR3 DNA, 42 bases read in frame from base 1. The trim is 3 bases for V and 0 bases for J, with a gap of 6 bases between the germline ends. CDR1 is given as MNHNY and CDR2 as SVGAGI, both from the germline V gene (reference sequence).